Presented here are 9 T cell receptor beta chains from one specimen sequenced in a study of response to subunit inactivated influenza vaccine. Via MiXCR, TCRdb re-called the RT-PCR reads, giving one row per CDR3 protein. The sample records around 580,000 distinct CDR3 sequences, 14% being singletons. The sequencing here drew on PBMCs from blood, taken about 13 days after vaccination. The receptors come from a man aged 50-60 years who received an inactivated influenza vaccine.

The chain combines TRBV11-2 with TRBJ2-1, with 11 bases matching TRBD2. V gave up 1 base and J gave up 6 bases; unmatched junction bases: 2. The CDR3 runs 15 residues. Germline CDR1 is SGHAT and CDR2 is FQNNGV. The CDR3 here is CASSLVSGGGNEQFF. The DNA for the CDR3 is TGTGCCAGCAGCTTAGTTAGCGGGGGGGGCAATGAGCAGTTCTTC.

This clonotype appeared a few times. This chain links TRBV6-1 with TRBJ2-6; D unresolved. Trimming took 5 bases from V and 1 from J, leaving 9 bases between them. The CDR3 spans 15 residues. The germline V gene encodes CDR1 MNHNS and CDR2 SASEGT. The DNA for the CDR3 is TGTGCCAGCAGTCCCTTTAGGTCTGGGGCCAACGTCCTGACTTTC. Amino acids: CASSPFRSGANVLTF.

This clonotype was counted between two and nine times. V and J are TRBV28 and TRBJ1-1, with D possibly being TRBD1 (5 bases). Germline V gene sequence: CDR1 MDHEN, CDR2 SYDVKM. The V and J ends lost 2 bases and 7 bases respectively, with 14 bases between them. This CDR3 spans 14 amino acids. CDR3 sequence (DNA): TGTGCCAGCAGTTTACCCCCAGGGCAAGGTGAAGCTTTCTTT. Its translation: CASSLPPGQGEAFF.

The chain uses TRBV28 and TRBJ2-1, with 10 positions matching TRBD2. V was clipped by 5 bases and J by 4 bases; unmatched bases: 8. The CDR3 has 16 amino acids. Germline V gene sequence: CDR1 MDHEN, CDR2 SYDVKM. The chain's CDR3 is CASSPLAGAIYNEQFF. In DNA form, the CDR3 reads TGTGCCAGCAGTCCTCTAGCGGGGGCCATATACAATGAGCAGTTCTTC.

Only a few counts were recorded for this clonotype. The chain recombines TRBV10-3 with TRBJ2-7; D might be TRBD2 (7 bases). Trimming took 3 bases from V and 8 from J, leaving 32 bases between them. This CDR3 contains 19 residues. CDR1 is ENHRY, CDR2 SYGVKD, per germline. CDR3: CAISDQNPVAGAPLWQQYF. The CDR3 region has the DNA TGTGCCATCAGTGACCAAAACCCTGTGGCGGGGGCCCCGCTTTGGCAGCAGTACTTC.

Here the CDR3 reads CASSFFGRLANVLTF. CDR3 in DNA: TGTGCCAGCAGCTTTTTTGGGCGCCTGGCCAACGTCCTGACTTTC. The rearrangement joins TRBV7-9 to TRBJ2-6; unclear D gene. The V end lost 3 bases, the J end lost 6 bases, and 12 bases lay between the germline ends. Germline V lookup: CDR1 SEHNR, CDR2 FQNEAQ (reference sequence). CDR3 length: 15 residues.

V is TRBV5-1 and J is TRBJ2-3; TRBD1 matches at 7 bases. Per germline, CDR1 SGHRS and CDR2 YFSETQ. V shed 4 bases and J 2 bases; nucleotides not matched to a gene: 4. CDR3 length equals 14 residues. The CDR3 sequence: CASSQGQPTDTQYF. The CDR3 DNA follows: TGCGCCAGCAGCCAGGGACAGCCCACAGATACGCAGTATTTT.

The chain joins TRBV30 to TRBJ1-4; 9 bases fit TRBD1. The CDR3 covers 17 residues. The germline gives CDR1 GTSNPN, CDR2 SVGIG (reference sequence). The V and J ends lost 2 bases and 8 bases, in that order; junction bases with no gene match: 15. The CDR3 nucleotides read TGTGCCTGGAGTCCCGACGCCGCCGGGACAGGGAGAGAAAAACTGTTTTTT. It encodes CAWSPDAAGTGREKLFF.

This clonotype has a handful of counts. CDR3 protein: CASSADSAMTGELFF. As DNA, the CDR3 is TGTGCCAGCAGCGCGGACAGCGCGATGACCGGGGAGCTGTTTTTT. The chain couples TRBV2 to TRBJ2-2; TRBD1 might be the D (6 bases). This CDR3 contains 15 residues. Trimming cost V 6 bases and J 5 bases, with 16 bases left between them. CDR1 is SNHLY and CDR2 is FYNNEI in the germline V gene.